The 12 T cell receptor beta chains reported below all come from one sample, sequenced in a study of T cells in Graves' hyperthyroidism and ophthalmopathy. TCR beta CDR3 region amplification was performed from RNA transcripts. Initially, a first-round RT-PCR of the TCR CDR3 employed the HTBI primer set. TCRdb re-analysed the multiplex PCR reads in MiXCR, keeping a single row per CDR3 protein. The sample shows roughly 500,000 distinct CDR3 sequences, 35% to 55% of them seen only once. Sequenced input: peripheral blood or thyroid tissue (not recorded which). Receptors were obtained from an adult woman with Graves' disease, either hyperthyroidism or ophthalmopathy (not recorded which).

The rearrangement links TRBV7-9 to TRBJ2-2; no reliable D call. This CDR3 has 14 residues. Trimming took 5 bases from V and 8 from J, leaving 15 bases between them. The V gene's germline CDR1 is SEHNR and CDR2 FQNEAQ (reference sequence). CDR3 DNA: TGTGCCAGCAGCGATTACGGCAGTCGGGGGGAGCTGTTTTTT. This translates into CASSDYGSRGELFF.

This clonotype was picked up many times. The chain is built from TRBV5-1 and TRBJ2-7; perhaps TRBD2 as D (5 bases). The CDR3 totals 13 residues. Germline-derived CDR1 and CDR2 are SGHRS and YFSETQ. V was clipped by 0 bases and J by 5 bases, with 9 bases between them. Here the CDR3 reads CASSLGTRNEQYF. CDR3 sequence (DNA): TGCGCCAGCAGCTTGGGAACTAGGAACGAGCAGTACTTC.

This chain connects TRBV15 to TRBJ2-5; D not resolved. This CDR3 contains 13 residues. Germline V gene lookup returns CDR1 LNHNV and CDR2 YYDKDF (reference sequence). With 3 bases removed from V and 4 bases from J, the gap between germline ends came to 9 bases. The DNA for the CDR3 is TGTGCCACCAGCAGTTTAAATGGAGAGACCCAGTACTTC. Translated: CATSSLNGETQYF.

In its sample, this clonotype was seen many times. The J gene is TRBJ2-6, the V gene TRBV20-1; 8 bases are shared with TRBD1. CDR3 length: 17 amino acids. Trimming at V came to 4 bases and at J to 0 bases, leaving 8 bases not matched to a gene. Germline V gives CDR1 DFQATT, CDR2 SNEGSKA (reference sequence). CDR3: CSAKDRAGFSGANVLTF. CDR3 nucleotide sequence: TGCAGTGCTAAGGACAGGGCTGGATTCTCTGGGGCCAACGTCCTGACTTTC.

This clonotype was detected ten times or more. The V and J genes are TRBV5-1 and TRBJ2-7; D unclear. The CDR3 loop spans 14 amino acids. Germline V gives CDR1 SGHRS, CDR2 YFSETQ. The V and J ends lost 1 base and 0 bases respectively, with 8 bases between them. Here the CDR3 reads CASSLFPASYEQYF. The CDR3 DNA reads as TGCGCCAGCAGCTTGTTTCCAGCCTCCTACGAGCAGTACTTC.

This clonotype was seen repeatedly, ten times or more. V is TRBV10-1 and J is TRBJ1-6, with D unresolved. CDR3 size: 13 residues. The V gene lost 7 bases and the J gene lost 8 bases, with 12 bases spanning the gap. From germline, CDR1 is WNHNN and CDR2 SYGVQD (reference sequence). CDR3 sequence (DNA): TGCGCCAGCAAAGCAACCCTTGATTCACCCCTCCACTTT. Residues: CASKATLDSPLHF.

Many counts were recorded for this clonotype. This chain links TRBV20-1 with TRBJ2-5; D uncertain. There are 14 residues in the CDR3. The germline V and J ends were trimmed by 6 bases and 1 base, with 15 bases remaining between them. The germline V gene has CDR1 DFQATT and CDR2 SNEGSKA (reference sequence). CDR3 residues: CSAPQYNLQETQYF. In DNA form, the CDR3 reads TGCAGTGCGCCCCAATATAACCTCCAAGAGACCCAGTACTTC.

This clonotype has ten or more counts. The chain combines TRBV7-2 with TRBJ2-5, with 7 bases fitting TRBD2. The germline CDR1 and CDR2 sequences are SGHTA and FQGNSA. The CDR3 contains 15 residues. Unmatched junction bases numbered 5, after V lost 3 bases and J lost 1 base. The CDR3 sequence: CASSLAGESQETQYF. The DNA for the CDR3 is TGTGCCAGCAGCTTGGCGGGGGAGTCCCAAGAGACCCAGTACTTC.

This clonotype turned up a few times. This rearrangement joins TRBV9 to TRBJ1-6; no reliable D call. Trimming took 2 bases from V and 10 from J, leaving 10 bases between them. From germline, CDR1 is SGDLS and CDR2 YYNGEE. The CDR3 extends over 13 amino acids. The CDR3 here is CASSVLVGSPLHF. In DNA, the CDR3 is TGTGCCAGCAGCGTTCTAGTAGGATCACCCCTCCACTTT. The whole variable domain, remainder taken from reference TRBV9 and TRBJ1-6, is DSGVTQTPKHLITATGQRVTLRCSPRSGDLSVYWYQQSLDQGLQFLIQYYNGEERAKGNILERFSAQQFPDLHSELNLSSLELGDSALYFCASSVLVGSPLHFGNGTRLTVT.

The rearrangement uses TRBV10-3 and TRBJ1-6, with D maybe TRBD1 (6 bases). Trimming pared 0 bases from V and 9 bases from J, leaving 21 bases between. The germline CDR1 and CDR2 sequences are ENHRY and SYGVKD. This CDR3 has 18 residues. The CDR3 loop is CAISESAGAGEQGSPLHF. The CDR3 coding sequence is TGTGCCATCAGTGAGTCAGCCGGGGCAGGGGAACAGGGTTCACCCCTCCACTTT.

This clonotype has a count of ten or more. The genes are TRBV28 and TRBJ2-5; the D is unclear. The V gene lost 5 bases and the J gene lost 5 bases, with 21 bases spanning the gap. The CDR3 loop spans 16 amino acids. CDR1 and CDR2 (germline): MDHEN, SYDVKM. The CDR3 sequence is CASSLTELGPRETQYF. CDR3 sequence (DNA): TGTGCCAGCAGTCTCACTGAACTCGGACCACGGGAGACCCAGTACTTC.

This clonotype was observed at least ten times. This chain links TRBV20-1 with TRBJ1-1, with 10 bases identical to TRBD1. This CDR3 is 14 amino acids long. From germline, CDR1 is DFQATT and CDR2 SNEGSKA (reference sequence). After removal of 3 bases from V and 8 bases from J, the junction contained 9 bases not matched to a gene. The CDR3: CSARAGTGEGEAFF. The CDR3, as DNA: TGCAGTGCTAGGGCCGGGACAGGGGAAGGGGAAGCTTTCTTT.